This TCR beta chain was profiled in a study of T cell clonality in common variable immunodeficiency. This clone occurred many times. The sequenced fragment ends 3 residues before the CDR3 boundary, so the rest is inferred from the germline J gene. Equal genomic DNA amounts from CVID and control samples were sequenced. Measured with immunoSEQ multiplex PCR; TCRdb has only the in-frame clones, and not every one. The sample holds around 81,000 clones, and no clone turns up only once. The CDR3 has 15 amino acids. Germline V gene lookup returns CDR1 DFQATT and CDR2 SNEGSKA (reference sequence). V lost 5 bases to trimming and J lost 3 bases; unmatched junction nucleotides: 10.

What was sequenced was peripheral blood mononuclear cells. V usage is TRBV20-1 and J usage is TRBJ2-1; TRBD2 agrees at 7 bases. This TCR was recovered from a person aged 18 to 75 in good health. CDR3 DNA (partial): TGCAGTGCTGGTCTAGCGGAGGGCCTCTACAATGAG. Translating it yields CSAGLAEGLYNE. The entire CDR3 is CSAGLAEGLYNEQFF.